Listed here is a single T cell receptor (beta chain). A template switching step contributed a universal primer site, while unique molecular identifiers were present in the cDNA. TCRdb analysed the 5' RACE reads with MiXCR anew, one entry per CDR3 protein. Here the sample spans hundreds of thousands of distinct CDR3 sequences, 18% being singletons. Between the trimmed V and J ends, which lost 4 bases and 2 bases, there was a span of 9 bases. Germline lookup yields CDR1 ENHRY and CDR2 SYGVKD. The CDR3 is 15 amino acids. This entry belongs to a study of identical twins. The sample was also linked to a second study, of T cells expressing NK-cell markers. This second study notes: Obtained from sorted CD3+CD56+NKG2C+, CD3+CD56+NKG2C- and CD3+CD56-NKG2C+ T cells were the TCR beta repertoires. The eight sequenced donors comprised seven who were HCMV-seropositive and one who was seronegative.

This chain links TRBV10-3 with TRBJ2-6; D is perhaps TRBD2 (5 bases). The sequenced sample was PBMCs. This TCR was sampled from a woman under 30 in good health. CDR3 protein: CAISGGSAGANVLTF. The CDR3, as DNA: TGTGCCATCAGTGGAGGGTCTGCTGGGGCCAACGTCCTGACTTTC.